The rows below give T cell receptor beta chains drawn from one sample of a study of vaccination and CD4 T cells after COVID-19. Antigens for these TCRs are unknown. In TCRdb, the PCR reads were re-called with MiXCR into one record per CDR3 protein. The sample lists 16,000 or so distinct CDR3 sequences; 40% to 65% were seen once. The sequencing used CD4+ T cells from blood, cultured in vitro, collected before SARS-CoV-2 vaccination. These receptors all come from a human donor who had recovered from COVID-19. CDR3s include the opening cysteine and the closing phenylalanine or tryptophan. Each record gives: clone size, D gene, J gene, V gene, CDR3 DNA, CDR3 protein. D genes are given only for firm matches. Some rows mark clone size as missing; the rest say once, few, many or name a class of expanded clone.

once | - | TRBJ1-1 | TRBV9 | TGTGCCAGCAGCGTAGCACAGAACACTGAAGCTTTCTTT | CASSVAQNTEAFF
once | - | TRBJ2-5 | TRBV5-1 | TGCGCCAGCAGCTTCGGCGGCCAAGAGACCCAGTACTTC | CASSFGGQETQYF
- | TRBD1 | TRBJ1-2 | TRBV14 | TGTGCCAGCAGCCACCTGGACAGGGGTCGGGGCTATGGCTACACCTTC | CASSHLDRGRGYGYTF
- | - | TRBJ1-2 | TRBV5-1 | TGCGCCAGCAGCTTGGCCGGGACTGGGGGTGGCTACACCTTC | CASSLAGTGGGYTF
once | - | TRBJ2-1 | TRBV9 | TGTGCCAGCAGCGTATTGGTAGGTGAGCAGTTCTTC | CASSVLVGEQFF
- | - | TRBJ1-1 | TRBV20-1 | TGCAGTGCTAGAAGGGTGTCCACTGAAGCTTTCTTT | CSARRVSTEAFF
- | - | TRBJ2-7 | TRBV20-1 | TGCAGTGCTATACCCGGGATTCCCGGCCCCTACGAGCAGTACTTC | CSAIPGIPGPYEQYF
- | - | TRBJ2-5 | TRBV11-2 | TGTGCCAGCAGCTTAGGAAGGGGGTTTGGACTCCAAGAGACCCAGTACTTC | CASSLGRGFGLQETQYF
- | TRBD1 | TRBJ1-1 | TRBV6-4 | TGTGCCAGCAGTGACCCCGCGGGACAGGGGGGGACTGAAGCTTTCTTT | CASSDPAGQGGTEAFF
- | - | TRBJ1-2 | TRBV19 | TGTGCCAGTAGTATCGCCGGGACTGTCGTTCGGGGCTACACCTTC | CASSIAGTVVRGYTF
few | - | TRBJ1-5 | TRBV27 | TGTGCCAGCAGACCCGGACAGACGAATCAGCCCCAGCATTTT | CASRPGQTNQPQHF
- | TRBD2 | TRBJ2-7 | TRBV12-3/TRBV12-4 | TGTGCCAGCCGGACGAGCGGGAGGGGGTACGAGCAGTACTTC | CASRTSGRGYEQYF
few | TRBD1 | TRBJ1-1 | TRBV6-5 | TGTGCCAGCAGTTACGCAGGGGGAAGCACTGAAGCTTTCTTT | CASSYAGGSTEAFF
- | TRBD1 | TRBJ1-1 | TRBV2 | TGTGCCAGCAGCCCCCCAGGACAGGGGATGATGGGTCACACTGAAGCTTTCTTT | CASSPPGQGMMGHTEAFF
- | - | TRBJ1-1 | TRBV11-1 | TGTGCCAGCAGCTTATCAATGAACACTGAAGCTTTCTTT | CASSLSMNTEAFF
- | TRBD2 | TRBJ2-5 | TRBV20-1 | TGCAGTGCTAGATATTCTAGCGGGAGTAAAGAGACCCAGTACTTC | CSARYSSGSKETQYF
- | - | TRBJ2-3 | TRBV20-1 | TGCAGTGCTAGTCCCACCTTTGCTACAGATACGCAGTATTTT | CSASPTFATDTQYF
- | - | TRBJ1-1 | TRBV20-1 | TGCAGTGCTATAGGGGTCACTGAAGCTTTCTTT | CSAIGVTEAFF
- | TRBD1 | TRBJ2-3 | TRBV20-1 | TGCAGTGCTCAAAAACCCACCGCAGGGGGCAACACAGATACGCAGTATTTT | CSAQKPTAGGNTDTQYF
- | - | TRBJ2-2 | TRBV7-9 | TGTGCCAGCAGCGGGGGCAGCGGGGCCGCGAACACCGGGGAGCTGTTTTTT | CASSGGSGAANTGELFF
- | - | TRBJ1-2 | TRBV10-2 | TGCGCCAGCAGTGAGGTCGGGGGGTACGGTGGCTACACCTTC | CASSEVGGYGGYTF
few | - | TRBJ1-5 | TRBV11-2 | TGTGCCAGCAGCTTAGCATCAGGAGACAATCAGCCCCAGCATTTT | CASSLASGDNQPQHF
- | - | TRBJ1-3 | TRBV6-1 | TGTGCCAGCAGTGATACTACAGGGATCGGTCACACCATATATTTT | CASSDTTGIGHTIYF
- | - | TRBJ1-5 | TRBV5-6 | TGTGCCAGCAGCTTGGCACGGGGCAGGTTCAATCAGCCCCAGCATTTT | CASSLARGRFNQPQHF
- | TRBD1 | TRBJ2-5 | TRBV6-1 | TGTGCCAGCAGTAGGGGGCAGGAGACCCAGTACTTC | CASSRGQETQYF
- | - | TRBJ2-7 | TRBV28 | TGTGCCAGCAAGGGGGGAGGGGCCTCCTACGAGCAGTACTTC | CASKGGGASYEQYF
once | - | TRBJ1-1 | TRBV12-3/TRBV12-4 | TGTGCCAGCAGTCCCGACGGGGAGACTGAAGCTTTCTTT | CASSPDGETEAFF
- | TRBD1 | TRBJ1-2 | TRBV19 | TGTGCCAGTAGTACCCCTCGACGGGACAGGGGGCCCTATGGCTACACCTTC | CASSTPRRDRGPYGYTF
few | - | TRBJ1-5 | TRBV7-8 | TGTGCCAGCAGGGGCGCGTTGAGCAATCAGCCCCAGCATTTT | CASRGALSNQPQHF
- | - | TRBJ1-1 | TRBV15 | TGTGCCACCAGCAGAGACAGGGGAAACACTGAAGCTTTCTTT | CATSRDRGNTEAFF
- | - | TRBJ1-3 | TRBV2 | TGTGCCAGCAGTGTGAGGCCGATCTTCTCTGGAAACACCATATATTTT | CASSVRPIFSGNTIYF
- | - | TRBJ1-1 | TRBV12-3/TRBV12-4 | TGTGCCAGCATACTCGAGGGGGCTGAAGCTTTCTTT | CASILEGAEAFF
- | - | TRBJ2-7 | TRBV11-3 | TGTGCCAGCAGCTTTACAAGTCCCCCCTTTGAGGAGCAGTACTTC | CASSFTSPPFEEQYF
few | - | TRBJ1-1 | TRBV6-1 | TGTGCCAGCAGGTCGGGAGGAGTGAACACTGAAGCTTTCTTT | CASRSGGVNTEAFF
- | - | TRBJ2-4 | TRBV19 | TGTGCCAGTAGTCTCACGTTGGGGCAGGGGATGAGGGACATTCAGTACTTC | CASSLTLGQGMRDIQYF
- | - | TRBJ1-2 | TRBV6-1 | TGTGCCAGCAGTCTCTCCTGGGCAGGGAGGGATGGCTACACCTTC | CASSLSWAGRDGYTF
- | - | TRBJ1-2 | TRBV18 | TGTGCCAGCTCAAATACCCGACAACCCTATGGCTACACCTTC | CASSNTRQPYGYTF
- | - | TRBJ2-7 | TRBV28 | TGTGCCAGCAGTCGCAGGAGTATCAACGAGCAGTACTTC | CASSRRSINEQYF
- | TRBD1 | TRBJ1-1 | TRBV5-4 | TGTGCCAGCAGCTTGGGACAGGGGGCTCGGGGCACTGAAGCTTTCTTT | CASSLGQGARGTEAFF
few | TRBD2 | TRBJ2-5 | TRBV20-1 | TGCAGTGCTACCGGGGGGGCCGGAGAGACCCAGTACTTC | CSATGGAGETQYF
- | - | TRBJ2-7 | TRBV5-1 | TGCGCCAGCAGCTTGGTACAGGGAGTCCACGAGCAGTACTTC | CASSLVQGVHEQYF
- | TRBD2 | TRBJ2-2 | TRBV6-2/TRBV6-3 | TGTGCCAGCCGGGGGGAGGTATACGGGGAGCTGTTTTTT | CASRGEVYGELFF